Listed here are 10 T cell receptor beta chains from one sample, sequenced in a study of blood T cell repertoires in COVID-19. Only in-frame clones appear in the TCRdb table, and some are missing; sequencing was by immunoSEQ multiplex PCR. Among 240,000 or so clones listed, 88% were seen once. The sequenced sample was peripheral blood. The receptors were sampled from a woman aged 40-49 years who had recovered from COVID-19.

This sequence joins TRBV24-1 and TRBJ2-3; 10 bases fit TRBD1. Germline trimming cut 10 bases from V and 3 bases from J; bases unmatched to any gene: 9. The CDR3 has 15 residues. Germline CDR1 reads KGHDR; CDR2 reads SFDVKD. The CDR3 loop is CATDKDRGETDTQYF. Written as DNA, the CDR3 is TGTGCCACGGACAAGGACAGGGGGGAAACAGATACGCAGTATTTT.

V usage is TRBV4-1 and J usage is TRBJ1-4, with 9 nucleotides matching TRBD1. V gave up 1 base and J gave up 3 bases; unmatched junction bases: 3. This CDR3 contains 16 residues. The germline V gene encodes CDR1 MGHRA and CDR2 YSYEKL. The CDR3 bases are TGCGCCAGCAGCCAAGGCGGGACAGGGCCTAATGAAAAACTGTTTTTT. As protein: CASSQGGTGPNEKLFF.

The V and J genes are TRBV4-1 and TRBJ2-2; 14 bases map to TRBD2. The CDR3 runs 18 residues. Trimming at V came to 3 bases and at J to 4 bases, leaving 7 bases not matched to a gene. Germline V CDR1 and CDR2: MGHRA, YSYEKL. The CDR3 region is CASSQTPGTSGGTGELFF. CDR3 nucleotides: TGCGCCAGCAGCCAGACCCCCGGGACTAGCGGGGGCACCGGGGAGCTGTTTTTT.

This clone has just one count. The chain has TRBV11-3 and TRBJ1-1, with TRBD1 identical over 7 bases. CDR1 SGHNT and CDR2 YENEEA come from the germline V gene. The CDR3 is 14 residues long. V was pared by 5 bases and J by 1 base, with 4 bases of the junction left unmatched. The CDR3, as DNA: TGTGCCAGCAGCCGCCAGGGGGGGAACACTGAAGCTTTCTTT. This gives the protein CASSRQGGNTEAFF.

This rearrangement joins TRBV7-2 to TRBJ2-1; 14 nucleotides agree with TRBD2. Losses at the gene ends were 5 bases for V and 10 bases for J; bases not matched to a gene: 13. This CDR3 has 17 residues. Germline V CDR1 and CDR2: SGHTA, FQGNSA. This CDR3 reads CASSPGTSGSLFWEQFF. CDR3 DNA: TGTGCCAGCAGCCCCGGGACTAGCGGGAGCCTTTTTTGGGAGCAGTTCTTC.

The V gene is TRBV29-1, the J gene TRBJ2-5; D is possibly TRBD2 (5 bases). Germline V CDR1 and CDR2: SQVTM, ANQGSEA. CDR3 length equals 12 residues. V lost 0 bases and J lost 5, with 7 bases in between. CDR3 amino acids: CSVEEPGETQYF. CDR3 nucleotide sequence: TGCAGCGTTGAAGAACCGGGGGAGACCCAGTACTTC. The complete variable domain, with remaining parts taken from reference TRBV29-1 and TRBJ2-5, reads SAVISQKPSRDICQRGTSLTIQCQVDSQVTMMFWYRQQPGQSLTLIATANQGSEATYESGFVIDKFPISRPNLTFSTLTVSNMSPEDSSIYLCSVEEPGETQYFGPGTRLLVL.

This clone was picked up a small number of times. The rearrangement joins TRBV6-2 or TRBV6-3 to TRBJ2-7, with 7 bases fitting TRBD1. J lost 2 bases, V lost 0 bases, and 7 bases had no gene match. The CDR3 totals 16 residues. Per germline, CDR1 MNHEY and CDR2 SVGEGT. The CDR3 spells CASSYSRGGPTYEQYF. CDR3 nucleotide sequence: TGTGCCAGCAGTTACTCGAGAGGGGGCCCCACCTACGAGCAGTACTTC.

The chain employs TRBV19 and TRBJ2-2; perhaps TRBD2 as D (5 bases). The CDR3 loop spans 16 amino acids. CDR1 LNHDA and CDR2 SQIVND come from the germline V gene (reference sequence). The V and J ends lost 5 bases and 2 bases respectively, with 15 bases between them. The CDR3 here is CASSQRRPANTGELFF. The CDR3 DNA sequence: TGTGCCAGTAGTCAGAGGAGGCCGGCCAACACCGGGGAGCTGTTTTTT.

J is TRBJ2-6 and V is TRBV5-4, with TRBD1 matching over 9 bases. The CDR3 extends over 17 amino acids. Germline trimming cut 1 base from V and 2 bases from J; bases unmatched to any gene: 4. Germline CDR1 and CDR2: SGHNT and YYREEE (reference sequence). The CDR3 bases are TGTGCCAGCAGCTTGCCCGACAGGGGGGCTGGGGCCAACGTCCTGACTTTC. Protein product: CASSLPDRGAGANVLTF.

V is TRBV7-2 and J is TRBJ2-3, with D maybe TRBD1 (5 bases). This CDR3 comprises 16 residues. Looked up from germline, CDR1 is SGHTA and CDR2 is FQGNSA. Trimming shortened V by 8 bases and J by 0 bases, and 18 bases separated the two germline ends. In DNA, the CDR3 is TGTGCCAGCGCAGGGTCGCCCAGGCCTAGCACAGATACGCAGTATTTT. It translates to CASAGSPRPSTDTQYF.